This T cell receptor beta chain was obtained from a study of blood T cell repertoires in COVID-19. The data were produced by immunoSEQ multiplex PCR, yet TCRdb's version contains in-frame clones alone and is incomplete. The table has around 72,000 clones, 75% to 85% seen once. V lost 0 bases, J lost 0 bases, and 7 bases lay in between. This CDR3 spans 14 amino acids. Germline V gene lookup returns CDR1 SGHKS and CDR2 YYEKEE (reference sequence). This clone appeared once. Material: peripheral blood. This clonotype was obtained from a woman aged 70-85 years with acute or convalescent COVID-19. This sequence joins TRBV5-5 and TRBJ2-7; D is possibly TRBD1 (5 bases). CDR3 amino acids: CASSLEGSSYEQYF. The CDR3 DNA sequence: TGTGCCAGCAGCTTGGAGGGGTCCTCCTACGAGCAGTACTTC.